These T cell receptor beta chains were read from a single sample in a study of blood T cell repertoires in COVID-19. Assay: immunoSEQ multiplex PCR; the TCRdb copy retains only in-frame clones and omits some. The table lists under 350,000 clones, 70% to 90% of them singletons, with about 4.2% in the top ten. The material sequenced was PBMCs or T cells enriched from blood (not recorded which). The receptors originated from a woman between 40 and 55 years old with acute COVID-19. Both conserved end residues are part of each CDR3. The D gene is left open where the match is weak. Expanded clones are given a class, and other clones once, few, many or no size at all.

CDR3: CASSLSGWMVTEAFF
DNA: TGTGCCAGCAGCTTATCAGGGTGGATGGTGACTGAAGCTTTCTTT
J: TRBJ1-1
V: TRBV5-8
size: -
D: -

CDR3: CASSREGTDTQYF
DNA: TGTGCCAGCAGTCGGGAGGGCACAGATACGCAGTATTTT
J: TRBJ2-3
V: TRBV2
size: -
D: TRBD2

CDR3: CASSRGQSYGYTF
DNA: TGTGCCAGCAGCCGGGGACAGTCCTATGGCTACACCTTC
J: TRBJ1-2
V: TRBV7-8
size: -
D: TRBD1

CDR3: CASSLGRQETQYF
DNA: TGTGCCAGCAGCTTAGGCAGGCAAGAGACCCAGTACTTC
J: TRBJ2-5
V: TRBV7-6
size: -
D: -

CDR3: CASSQSVIGGANEQFF
DNA: TGTGCCAGCAGCCAATCGGTGATTGGGGGGGCCAATGAGCAGTTCTTC
J: TRBJ2-1
V: TRBV4-2
size: -
D: -

CDR3: CASSSPGQGAYGYTF
DNA: TGTGCCAGCAGTTCACCGGGACAGGGTGCCTATGGCTACACCTTC
J: TRBJ1-2
V: TRBV27
size: -
D: TRBD1

CDR3: CASSLEGRAGDTQYF
DNA: TGTGCCAGCAGCTTAGAGGGCAGGGCTGGAGATACGCAGTATTTT
J: TRBJ2-3
V: TRBV11-3
size: -
D: -

CDR3: CASSLGPRITRDMAYEQYF
DNA: TGTGCCAGCAGCTTAGGTCCGCGTATTACCAGGGATATGGCCTACGAGCAGTACTTC
J: TRBJ2-7
V: TRBV11-3
size: once
D: -

CDR3: CSVGQNSNQPQHF
DNA: TGCAGCGTTGGACAGAATAGCAATCAGCCCCAGCATTTT
J: TRBJ1-5
V: TRBV29-1
size: -
D: -

CDR3: CASSLSGGSYNEQFF
DNA: TGTGCCAGCAGCTTAAGCGGGGGCTCCTACAATGAGCAGTTCTTC
J: TRBJ2-1
V: TRBV7-9
size: once
D: TRBD2

CDR3: CSARQSEAFF
DNA: TGCAGTGCTAGGCAGTCAGAAGCTTTCTTT
J: TRBJ1-1
V: TRBV20-1
size: -
D: -

CDR3: CASSRTKGGTGDYEQYF
DNA: TGTGCCAGCAGCCGGACGAAAGGGGGGACAGGAGACTACGAGCAGTACTTC
J: TRBJ2-7
V: TRBV5-4
size: -
D: TRBD1

CDR3: CASSVGTGGGYTF
DNA: TGTGCCAGCAGTGTTGGGACAGGGGGCGGCTACACCTTC
J: TRBJ1-2
V: TRBV2
size: -
D: TRBD1

CDR3: CASSFARNTEAFF
DNA: TGCGCCAGCAGCTTTGCCAGGAACACTGAAGCTTTCTTT
J: TRBJ1-1
V: TRBV5-1
size: -
D: -

CDR3: CASSLRSGEVGYEQYF
DNA: TGTGCCAGCAGTTTACGCTCGGGGGAAGTGGGCTACGAGCAGTACTTC
J: TRBJ2-7
V: TRBV27
size: -
D: -

CDR3: CASSPGQVDSPLHF
DNA: TGTGCCAGCTCACCGGGGCAGGTTGATTCACCCCTCCACTTT
J: TRBJ1-6
V: TRBV18
size: once
D: -

CDR3: CASSDPGAEAFF
DNA: TGTGCCAGCAGTGACCCAGGGGCTGAAGCTTTCTTT
J: TRBJ1-1
V: TRBV2
size: -
D: -

CDR3: CASSSTETRGPSF
DNA: TGTGCCAGCTCATCTACAGAGACCAGGGGACCATCGTTC
J: TRBJ1-2
V: TRBV18
size: -
D: -